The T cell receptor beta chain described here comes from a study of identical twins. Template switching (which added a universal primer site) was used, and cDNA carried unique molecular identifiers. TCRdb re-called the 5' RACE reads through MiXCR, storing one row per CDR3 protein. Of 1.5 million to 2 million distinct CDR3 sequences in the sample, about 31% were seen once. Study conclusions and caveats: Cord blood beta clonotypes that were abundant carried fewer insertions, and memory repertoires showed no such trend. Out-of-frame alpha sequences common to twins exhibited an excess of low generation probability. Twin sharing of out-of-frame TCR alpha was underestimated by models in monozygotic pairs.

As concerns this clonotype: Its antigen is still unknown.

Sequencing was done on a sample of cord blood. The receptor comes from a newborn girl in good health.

The CDR3 DNA reads TGTGCCAGCAGCCGGGATGCGGCAGGGATAGTGAACTATGGCTACACCTTC. Amino acids: CASSRDAAGIVNYGYTF. This chain joins TRBV7-9 and TRBJ1-2; possibly TRBD1 for D (5 bases). The CDR3 loop spans 17 amino acids. Looked up from germline, CDR1 is SEHNR and CDR2 is FQNEAQ (reference sequence). The germline V and J ends were trimmed by 5 bases and 2 bases, with 21 bases remaining between them.